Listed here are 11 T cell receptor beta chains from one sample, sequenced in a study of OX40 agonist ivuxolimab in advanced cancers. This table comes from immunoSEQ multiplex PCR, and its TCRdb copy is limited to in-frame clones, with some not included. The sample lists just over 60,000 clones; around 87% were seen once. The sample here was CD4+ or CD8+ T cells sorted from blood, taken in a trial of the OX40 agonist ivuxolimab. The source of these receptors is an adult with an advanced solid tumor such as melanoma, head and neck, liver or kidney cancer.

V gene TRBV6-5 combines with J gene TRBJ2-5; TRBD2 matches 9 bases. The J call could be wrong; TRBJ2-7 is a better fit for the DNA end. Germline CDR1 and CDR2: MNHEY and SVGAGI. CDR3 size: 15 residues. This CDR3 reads CASSYEAGGSYEQYF. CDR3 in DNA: TGTGCCAGCAGTTACGAAGCGGGAGGCTCCTACGAGCAGTACTTC.

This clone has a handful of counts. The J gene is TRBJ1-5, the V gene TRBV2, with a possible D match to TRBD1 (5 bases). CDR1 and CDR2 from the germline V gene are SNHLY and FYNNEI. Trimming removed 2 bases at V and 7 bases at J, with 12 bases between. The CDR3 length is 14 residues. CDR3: CASSEQGGDQPQHF. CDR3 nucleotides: TGTGCCAGCAGTGAACAGGGAGGAGACCAGCCCCAGCATTTT. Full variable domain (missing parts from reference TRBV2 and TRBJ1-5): EPEVTQTPSHQVTQMGQEVILRCVPISNHLYFYWYRQILGQKVEFLVSFYNNEISEKSEIFDDQFSVERPDGSNFTLKIRSTKLEDSAMYFCASSEQGGDQPQHFGDGTRLSIL.

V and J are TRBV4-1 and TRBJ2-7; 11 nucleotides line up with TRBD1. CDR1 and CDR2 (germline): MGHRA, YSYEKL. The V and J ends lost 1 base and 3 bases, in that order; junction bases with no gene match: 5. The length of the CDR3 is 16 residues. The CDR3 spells CASSQGLDRGLYEQYF. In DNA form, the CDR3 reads TGCGCCAGCAGCCAAGGGCTGGACAGGGGGCTCTACGAGCAGTACTTC.

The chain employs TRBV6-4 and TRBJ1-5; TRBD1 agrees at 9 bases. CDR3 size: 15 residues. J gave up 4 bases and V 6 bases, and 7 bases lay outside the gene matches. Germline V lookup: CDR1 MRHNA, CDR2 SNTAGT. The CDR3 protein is CASSPGTGPNQPQHF. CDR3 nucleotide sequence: TGTGCCAGCAGCCCCGGGACAGGGCCAAATCAGCCCCAGCATTTT.

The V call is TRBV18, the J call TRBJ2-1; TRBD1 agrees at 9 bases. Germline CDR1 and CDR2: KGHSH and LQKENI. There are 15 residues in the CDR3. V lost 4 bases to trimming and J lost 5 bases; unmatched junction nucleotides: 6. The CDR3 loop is CASSHPGQGHNEQFF. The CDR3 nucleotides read TGTGCCAGCTCACACCCGGGACAGGGCCACAATGAGCAGTTCTTC.

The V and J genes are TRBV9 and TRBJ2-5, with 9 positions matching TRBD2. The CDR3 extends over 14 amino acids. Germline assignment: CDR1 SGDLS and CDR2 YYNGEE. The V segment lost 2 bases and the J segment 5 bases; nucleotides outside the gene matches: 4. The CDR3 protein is CASSVLAGAETQYF. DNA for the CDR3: TGTGCCAGCAGCGTTTTAGCGGGAGCGGAGACCCAGTACTTC.

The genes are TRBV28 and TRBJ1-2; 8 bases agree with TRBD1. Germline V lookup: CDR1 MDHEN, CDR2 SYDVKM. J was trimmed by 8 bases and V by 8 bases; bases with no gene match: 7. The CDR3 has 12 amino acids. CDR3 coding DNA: TGTGCCAGCGGCCAGGGGGCTGGGGGCTACACCTTC. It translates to CASGQGAGGYTF.

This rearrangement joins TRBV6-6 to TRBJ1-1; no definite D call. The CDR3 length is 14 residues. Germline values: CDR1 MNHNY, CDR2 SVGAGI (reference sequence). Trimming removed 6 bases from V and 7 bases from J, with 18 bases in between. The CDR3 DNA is TGTGCCAGCAGGCCGATCTCAGGCGGCATTGAAGCTTTCTTT. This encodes CASRPISGGIEAFF.

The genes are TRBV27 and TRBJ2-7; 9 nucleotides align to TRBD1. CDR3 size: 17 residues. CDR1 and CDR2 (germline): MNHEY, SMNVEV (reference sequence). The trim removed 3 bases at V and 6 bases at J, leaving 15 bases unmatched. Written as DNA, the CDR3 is TGTGCCAGCAGTTTGGGCCGGGGGACAGGGCCCCGGGGCGAGCAGTACTTC. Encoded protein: CASSLGRGTGPRGEQYF.

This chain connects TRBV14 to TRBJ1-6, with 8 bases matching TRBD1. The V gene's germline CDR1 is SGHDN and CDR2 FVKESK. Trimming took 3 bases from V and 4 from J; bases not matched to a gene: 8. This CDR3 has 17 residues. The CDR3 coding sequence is TGTGCCAGCAGCCACCCGCAGGGGGCTCAATATAATTCACCCCTCCACTTT. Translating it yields CASSHPQGAQYNSPLHF.

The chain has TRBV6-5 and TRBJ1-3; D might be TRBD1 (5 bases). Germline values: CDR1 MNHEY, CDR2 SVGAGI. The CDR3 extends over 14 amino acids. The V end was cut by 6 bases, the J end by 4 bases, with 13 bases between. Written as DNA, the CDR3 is TGTGCCAGCAGCCTAGGGGTAGCCGGAAACACCATATATTTT. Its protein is CASSLGVAGNTIYF.